A single sample is the source of the 30 T cell receptor beta chains below, sequenced in a study of cytomegalovirus exposure and HLA in healthy donors. 60 Vbeta and 13 Jbeta primers were used in PCR. Using immunoSEQ multiplex PCR, the repertoire was profiled, and TCRdb retains in-frame clones only, with some absent. Among 90,000 to 140,000 clones listed, about 81% were seen once. Sequenced: PBMCs. The receptors were sampled from a man aged 30 to 45 in good health and CMV-seronegative.

The J gene is TRBJ1-5, the V gene TRBV30; D is possibly TRBD1 (6 bases). V was cut by 5 bases and J by 1 base, with 15 bases left in between. CDR1 and CDR2 (germline): GTSNPN, SVGIG (reference sequence). The CDR3 is made up of 15 amino acids. CDR3 bases: TGTGCCTGGGATACAGGGATGACGAGCAATCAGCCCCAGCATTTT. Amino acid sequence: CAWDTGMTSNQPQHF.

The J gene is TRBJ2-7, the V gene TRBV28; D not certain. Germline-derived CDR1 and CDR2 are MDHEN and SYDVKM. V was cut by 4 bases and J by 2 bases, with 3 bases left in between. The CDR3 covers 11 residues. The CDR3 region is CASSSTYEQYF. The CDR3 region has the DNA TGTGCCAGCAGTTCCACCTACGAGCAGTACTTC.

The chain links TRBV6-5 to TRBJ1-1; 8 bases match TRBD1. V dropped 10 bases and J dropped 7; count of bases not matched to a gene: 11. Per germline, CDR1 MNHEY and CDR2 SVGAGI. There are 13 residues in the CDR3. The CDR3 DNA reads TGTGCCAACCTAACTAGACAGGGGAATGAAGCTTTCTTT. Translated, it gives CANLTRQGNEAFF.

The sample holds a few counts of this clone. This chain joins TRBV5-6 and TRBJ1-2; D ambiguous. The germline CDR1 and CDR2 sequences are SGHDT and YYEEEE. The germline V and J ends were trimmed by 4 bases and 14 bases, with 15 bases remaining between them. This CDR3 contains 11 residues. The CDR3 protein is CASSENTEFTF. The CDR3 nucleotides read TGTGCCAGCAGCGAGAACACGGAGTTTACCTTC.

J is TRBJ2-5 and V is TRBV11-2; 8 nucleotides align to TRBD2. Germline V lookup: CDR1 SGHAT, CDR2 FQNNGV. The V and J ends lost 0 bases and 4 bases, in that order; junction bases with no gene match: 4. The CDR3 has 15 residues. This CDR3 reads CASSLDPGGLETQYF. For the CDR3, the DNA is TGTGCCAGCAGCTTAGATCCGGGGGGGTTAGAGACCCAGTACTTC.

There are a few counts of this clone. The gene calls are TRBV7-9 and TRBJ2-5, with D possibly matching TRBD1 (5 bases). Germline values: CDR1 SEHNR, CDR2 FQNEAQ (reference sequence). V was cut by 8 bases and J by 2 bases, with 12 bases left in between. CDR3 size: 13 residues. The CDR3 DNA reads TGTGCCAGCGGCCCGACAGTGCAAGAGACCCAGTACTTC. This sequence encodes CASGPTVQETQYF.

The V and J genes are TRBV6-5 and TRBJ2-7; 10 bases map to TRBD1. V lost 4 bases to trimming and J lost 4 bases; unmatched junction nucleotides: 10. The germline V gene has CDR1 MNHEY and CDR2 SVGAGI. This CDR3 spans 16 amino acids. The CDR3 DNA sequence: TGTGCCAGCAGTTCCTTGACCGGGACAGGGGTATACGAGCAGTACTTC. Protein: CASSSLTGTGVYEQYF.

This clone was observed a few times. The V call is TRBV2, the J call TRBJ1-4; the match to TRBD1 covers 9 bases. This CDR3 spans 14 amino acids. V shed 4 bases, J shed 8 bases, and the junction held 5 bases outside the gene matches. CDR1 and CDR2 (germline): SNHLY, FYNNEI. Here the CDR3 DNA reads TGTGCCAGCAGTGGGGACAGGGAGGGAGAAAAACTGTTTTTT. Amino acid sequence: CASSGDREGEKLFF.

The chain has TRBV6-1 and TRBJ1-1; no reliable D call. The CDR3 is made up of 13 amino acids. CDR1 is MNHNS and CDR2 is SASEGT in the germline V gene. The V end lost 3 bases, the J end lost 7 bases, and 12 bases lay between the germline ends. DNA of the CDR3: TGTGCCAGCAGTGACCCTAGTGTATTTGAAGCTTTCTTT. Its protein product is CASSDPSVFEAFF.

This rearrangement joins TRBV6-1 to TRBJ2-5; 9 nucleotides agree with TRBD1. With the DNA end fitting TRBJ2-7 better, the J assignment may be wrong. This CDR3 is built from 13 residues. Germline loops: CDR1 MNHNS, CDR2 SASEGT. CDR3 protein: CASNTGGSYEQYF. For the CDR3, the DNA is TGTGCCAGCAACACAGGGGGCTCATACGAGCAGTACTTC.

The rearrangement uses TRBV27 and TRBJ1-5; 8 bases are a match to TRBD1. The length of the CDR3 is 19 residues. The V gene's germline CDR1 is MNHEY and CDR2 SMNVEV (reference sequence). V dropped 5 bases and J dropped 0; count of bases not matched to a gene: 15. This chain's CDR3 is CASSPSPRQGPNSNQPQHF. In DNA form, the CDR3 reads TGTGCCAGCAGTCCAAGCCCCCGACAGGGGCCGAATAGCAATCAGCCCCAGCATTTT.

V usage is TRBV30 and J usage is TRBJ1-1, with 7 bases fitting TRBD1. V was pared by 3 bases and J by 0 bases, with 1 base of the junction left unmatched. The germline V gene has CDR1 GTSNPN and CDR2 SVGIG (reference sequence). The length of the CDR3 is 13 residues. The CDR3 region has the DNA TGTGCCTGGAGCGGGACAGTGAACACTGAAGCTTTCTTT. Translation: CAWSGTVNTEAFF. Together with reference TRBV30 and TRBJ1-1, the CDR3 gives the full variable domain: SQTIHQWPATLVQPVGSPLSLECTVEGTSNPNLYWYRQAAGRGLQLLFYSVGIGQISSEVPQNLSASRPQDRQFILSSKKLLLSDSGFYLCAWSGTVNTEAFFGQGTRLTVV.

In DNA form, the CDR3 reads TGTGCCAGCAGTTACTCAAACACCCTAGCCAAAAACATTCAGTACTTC. This encodes CASSYSNTLAKNIQYF. The V and J genes are TRBV6-5 and TRBJ2-4; D remains ambiguous. V lost 0 bases to trimming and J lost 0 bases, with 9 bases between them. CDR3 length: 16 residues. The V gene's germline CDR1 is MNHEY and CDR2 SVGAGI.

The chain carries TRBV5-1 and TRBJ2-2; 8 nucleotides agree with TRBD1. Trimming took 0 bases from V and 4 from J; bases not matched to a gene: 5. This CDR3 is built from 16 residues. CDR1 and CDR2 from the germline V gene are SGHRS and YFSETQ. For the CDR3, the DNA is TGCGCCAGCAGCTTGGCAGGGGGCAGGAGCACCGGGGAGCTGTTTTTT. This translates into CASSLAGGRSTGELFF.

This chain joins TRBV7-6 and TRBJ2-2, with D possibly matching TRBD2 (6 bases). The CDR3 length is 15 residues. The V end lost 4 bases, the J end lost 4 bases, and 13 bases lay between the germline ends. The germline gives CDR1 SGHVS, CDR2 FNYEAQ. The CDR3 nucleotides are TGTGCCAGCAGCTCCATCGGGGGAAGCACCGGGGAGCTGTTTTTT. Its protein product is CASSSIGGSTGELFF.

This clone was seen only a few times. The chain couples TRBV6-4 to TRBJ2-3; weak D call: TRBD2 (5 bases). The CDR3 is 14 amino acids. Per the germline V gene, CDR1 is MRHNA and CDR2 is SNTAGT. The V end was cut by 5 bases, the J end by 4 bases, with 13 bases between. The CDR3: CASSIAPEADTQYF. CDR3 sequence (DNA): TGTGCCAGCAGTATAGCGCCAGAGGCAGATACGCAGTATTTT.

This clone turned up a few times. The rearrangement joins TRBV14 to TRBJ1-6; 7 bases are shared with TRBD1. This CDR3 contains 15 residues. Trimming cost V 4 bases and J 9 bases; bases outside gene matches: 9. CDR1 is SGHDN, CDR2 FVKESK, per germline. CDR3 in DNA: TGTGCCAGCAGCCGGGACAGAGCTATTGGTTCACCCCTCCACTTT. Amino acids: CASSRDRAIGSPLHF.

This chain uses TRBV5-1 with TRBJ2-5; 7 bases align to TRBD2. Trimming removed 0 bases from V and 5 bases from J; junction bases left unmatched: 10. Germline lookup yields CDR1 SGHRS and CDR2 YFSETQ. The CDR3 totals 16 residues. CDR3 protein: CASSLGGGGLGETQYF. In DNA form, the CDR3 reads TGCGCCAGCAGCTTGGGAGGCGGGGGTCTCGGGGAGACCCAGTACTTC.

The rearrangement joins TRBV11-2 to TRBJ1-1, with TRBD1 matching over 10 bases. Germline lookup yields CDR1 SGHAT and CDR2 FQNNGV. V dropped 3 bases and J dropped 4; count of bases not matched to a gene: 2. CDR3 length: 14 amino acids. CDR3 nucleotides: TGTGCCAGCAGCTTGACAGGGGGCGTCACTGAAGCTTTCTTT. Its protein is CASSLTGGVTEAFF.

The CDR3 DNA reads as TGTGCCAGCAGTCGGGGGGGGACAGGGTACGGCTACACCTTC. It codes for CASSRGGTGYGYTF. The rearrangement joins TRBV11-2 to TRBJ1-2, with 9 positions matching TRBD1. This CDR3 has 14 residues. Germline trimming cut 6 bases from V and 8 bases from J; bases unmatched to any gene: 10. Germline V gene lookup returns CDR1 SGHAT and CDR2 FQNNGV.

The chain uses TRBV18 and TRBJ2-7; no reliable D call. This CDR3 is built from 15 residues. CDR1 and CDR2 (germline): KGHSH, LQKENI. Trimming cost V 3 bases and J 2 bases, with 14 bases left between them. The CDR3 loop reads CASSPDLADTYEQYF. The DNA for the CDR3 is TGTGCCAGCTCACCTGACCTGGCGGATACCTACGAGCAGTACTTC.

The table lists this clone with a few counts. J is TRBJ1-4 and V is TRBV30; D uncertain. Between the trimmed V and J ends, which lost 0 bases and 6 bases, there was a span of 11 bases. The CDR3 extends over 14 amino acids. CDR1 GTSNPN and CDR2 SVGIG come from the germline V gene (reference sequence). The CDR3 DNA is TGTGCCTGGAGTGTACTTCGAGGTGATGAAAAACTGTTTTTT. Translation: CAWSVLRGDEKLFF.

Points on this clone: Other DNA sequences in this sample translate to the same CDR3. This chain links TRBV7-2 with TRBJ1-5, with D hard to call. The CDR3 consists of 12 residues. The V gene lost 6 bases and the J gene lost 6 bases, with 9 bases spanning the gap. The germline V gene encodes CDR1 SGHTA and CDR2 FQGNSA. The CDR3 DNA is TGTGCCAGCAGTCCAAGAGGTCAGCCCCAGCATTTT. As protein: CASSPRGQPQHF. The variable domain in full, with the rest retrieved from reference TRBV7-2 and TRBJ1-5, is GAGVSQSPSNKVTEKGKDVELRCDPISGHTALYWYRQSLGQGLEFLIYFQGNSAPDKSGLPSDRFSAERTGGSVSTLTIQRTQQEDSAVYLCASSPRGQPQHFGDGTRLSIL.

The V and J genes are TRBV9 and TRBJ2-1, with TRBD2 identical over 9 bases. The CDR3 spans 15 residues. V trimming: 1 base; J trimming: 9 bases; junction bases outside the gene matches: 8. Germline V lookup: CDR1 SGDLS, CDR2 YYNGEE. CDR3 residues: CASSVRSGSAVEQFF. In DNA form, the CDR3 reads TGTGCCAGCAGCGTACGTAGCGGGAGTGCGGTTGAGCAGTTCTTC.

The V and J genes are TRBV7-2 and TRBJ2-2; 12 positions match TRBD1. The CDR3 covers 18 residues. With V trimmed by 5 bases and J by 7 bases, 14 bases remained unmatched. Germline V gene sequence: CDR1 SGHTA, CDR2 FQGNSA. The CDR3 nucleotides read TGTGCCAGCAGCCCTGGGCCGGGACAGGGGGCCCGGGGCGGGGAGCTGTTTTTT. It translates to CASSPGPGQGARGGELFF.

This clone has a handful of counts. The chain uses TRBV5-6 and TRBJ1-1; D is undetermined. V was pared by 2 bases and J by 1 base, with 3 bases between. The CDR3 sequence is 12 residues long. Germline values: CDR1 SGHDT, CDR2 YYEEEE. The CDR3 spells CASSFGNTEAFF. CDR3 DNA sequence: TGTGCCAGCAGCTTCGGGAACACTGAAGCTTTCTTT.

Points on this clone: This specimen includes other DNA sequences encoding the same CDR3. The chain uses TRBV4-1 and TRBJ2-1, with 13 bases aligning to TRBD2. The CDR3 has 15 residues. The germline CDR1 and CDR2 sequences are MGHRA and YSYEKL. After removal of 4 bases from V and 8 bases from J, the junction contained 5 bases not matched to a gene. CDR3 sequence reads: CASSRTSGGAYEQFF. In nucleotides, the CDR3 is TGCGCCAGCAGCCGAACTAGCGGGGGGGCCTATGAGCAGTTCTTC.

This chain links TRBV6-5 with TRBJ1-3; no clear D. V dropped 6 bases and J dropped 3 bases, with 9 bases sitting between them. The CDR3 is made up of 13 amino acids. Looked up from germline, CDR1 is MNHEY and CDR2 is SVGAGI. This CDR3 reads CASSLYLGNTIYF. The CDR3 DNA reads as TGTGCCAGCAGCCTATACCTTGGAAACACCATATATTTT.

V and J are TRBV11-2 and TRBJ1-1; 7 bases map to TRBD1. Unmatched junction bases numbered 7, after V lost 5 bases and J lost 4 bases. Germline V gene data show CDR1 as SGHAT and CDR2 as FQNNGV. CDR3 length: 14 amino acids. The CDR3 is CASSLDRRSTEAFF. The CDR3 DNA is TGTGCCAGCAGCCTGGACAGGAGGTCCACTGAAGCTTTCTTT.

The chain has TRBV9 and TRBJ1-5; 9 bases are a match to TRBD1. The CDR3 has 15 residues. Germline V gene sequence: CDR1 SGDLS, CDR2 YYNGEE. J lost 4 bases, V lost 3 bases, and 5 bases had no gene match. CDR3 nucleotides: TGTGCCAGCAGCGCGACAGGGGGAGGGAATCAGCCCCAGCATTTT. This gives the protein CASSATGGGNQPQHF.